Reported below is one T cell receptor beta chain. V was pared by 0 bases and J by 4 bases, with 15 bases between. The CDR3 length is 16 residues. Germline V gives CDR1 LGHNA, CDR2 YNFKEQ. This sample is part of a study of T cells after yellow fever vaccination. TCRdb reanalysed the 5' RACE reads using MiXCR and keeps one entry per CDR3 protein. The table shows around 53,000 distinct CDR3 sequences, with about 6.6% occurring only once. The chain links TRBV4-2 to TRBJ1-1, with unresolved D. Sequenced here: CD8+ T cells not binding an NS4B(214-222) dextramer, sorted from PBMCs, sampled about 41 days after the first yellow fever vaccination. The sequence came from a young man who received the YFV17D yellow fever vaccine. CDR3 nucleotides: TGTGCCAGCAGCCAAGATCGGCGTCAGCTGAGCACTGAAGCTTTCTTT. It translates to CASSQDRRQLSTEAFF.